The rows below give T cell receptor beta chains drawn from one sample of a study of T cell changes during pregnancy in multiple sclerosis. Assay: immunoSEQ multiplex PCR; the TCRdb copy retains only in-frame clones and omits some. The profile shows about 83,000 clones, 90% to 95% of them singletons. Sequenced material: peripheral blood, taken in the second trimester of pregnancy. These receptors were taken from a female donor with multiple sclerosis, enrolled in a pregnancy study. Both conserved end residues are part of each CDR3. Each record gives: V gene, J gene, D gene, clone size, CDR3 DNA, CDR3 protein. A D gene is named only where the DNA matches it firmly. Where a row states a size, it is once, few, many or the class of an expanded clone; other rows omit it.

v_call: TRBV2; j_call: TRBJ2-5; d_call: -; clone_size: -; cdr3_nt: TGTGCCAGCATTTTGTCCTCGGAGACCCAGTACTTC; cdr3_aa: CASILSSETQYF
v_call: TRBV28; j_call: TRBJ2-5; d_call: -; clone_size: -; cdr3_nt: TGTGCCAGCAGGGAGGCGGGGCGTCAAGAGACCCAGTACTTC; cdr3_aa: CASREAGRQETQYF
v_call: TRBV27; j_call: TRBJ2-7; d_call: TRBD2; clone_size: -; cdr3_nt: TGTGCCAGCAGTTTGCGGGGGACCTCCTACGAGCAGTACTTC; cdr3_aa: CASSLRGTSYEQYF
v_call: TRBV27; j_call: TRBJ2-6; d_call: TRBD1; clone_size: -; cdr3_nt: TGTGCCAGCAGCTTTCAGGGGGCATTGGGGGCCAACGTCCTGACTTTC; cdr3_aa: CASSFQGALGANVLTF
v_call: TRBV7-9; j_call: TRBJ2-5; d_call: TRBD1; clone_size: -; cdr3_nt: TGTGCCAGCAGCCAACAGGGGGCCGGCGAGACCCAGTACTTC; cdr3_aa: CASSQQGAGETQYF
v_call: TRBV6-5; j_call: TRBJ2-3; d_call: TRBD2; clone_size: -; cdr3_nt: TGTGCCAGCAGTTACACCCTTACGGGAGGTTCAGATACGCAGTATTTT; cdr3_aa: CASSYTLTGGSDTQYF
v_call: TRBV28; j_call: TRBJ2-7; d_call: TRBD1; clone_size: -; cdr3_nt: TGTGCCAGCAGTTCAGCTCGGACAGGGGTGGCCTACGAGCAGTACTTC; cdr3_aa: CASSSARTGVAYEQYF
v_call: TRBV4-1; j_call: TRBJ1-6; d_call: TRBD1; clone_size: -; cdr3_nt: TGCGCCAGCAGCCAAGATGGCTCGGACAGGTTCAGGTCACCCCTCCACTTT; cdr3_aa: CASSQDGSDRFRSPLHF
v_call: TRBV27; j_call: TRBJ2-3; d_call: TRBD2; clone_size: -; cdr3_nt: TGTGCCAGCAGTCTCCGGGGGGGCATAGATACGCAGTATTTT; cdr3_aa: CASSLRGGIDTQYF
v_call: TRBV4-2; j_call: TRBJ2-1; d_call: TRBD2; clone_size: -; cdr3_nt: TGTGCCAGCAGCCAAAAAGGAGCGGGAGGACACTACAATGAGCAGTTCTTC; cdr3_aa: CASSQKGAGGHYNEQFF
v_call: TRBV2; j_call: TRBJ1-2; d_call: -; clone_size: -; cdr3_nt: TGTGCCAGCAGTGGGCAGCGCTATAACTATGGCTACACCTTC; cdr3_aa: CASSGQRYNYGYTF
v_call: TRBV6-5; j_call: TRBJ2-1; d_call: TRBD1; clone_size: once; cdr3_nt: TGTGCCAGCAGAGCGACAGGGATCCGTAATGAGCAGTTCTTC; cdr3_aa: CASRATGIRNEQFF
v_call: TRBV5-1; j_call: TRBJ1-2; d_call: -; clone_size: -; cdr3_nt: TGCGCCAGCAGCTTCTCCAAGACAGAATTCTATGGCTACACCTTC; cdr3_aa: CASSFSKTEFYGYTF
v_call: TRBV27; j_call: TRBJ2-6; d_call: TRBD1; clone_size: few; cdr3_nt: TGTGCCAGCAGTTGGGACAGTTACTCTGGGGCCAACGTCCTGACTTTC; cdr3_aa: CASSWDSYSGANVLTF
v_call: TRBV19; j_call: TRBJ2-1; d_call: TRBD2; clone_size: -; cdr3_nt: TGTGCCAGTAAGACTAGCGGGAGAGGTAATGAGCAGTTCTTC; cdr3_aa: CASKTSGRGNEQFF
v_call: TRBV6-5; j_call: TRBJ2-5; d_call: TRBD2; clone_size: -; cdr3_nt: TGTGCCAGCAGTTACGTCGCCGCGGGAGGGCAAGAGACCCAGTACTTC; cdr3_aa: CASSYVAAGGQETQYF
v_call: TRBV4-2; j_call: TRBJ2-3; d_call: -; clone_size: -; cdr3_nt: TGTGCCAGCAGCCAAGATCTGGAACAGGGCTACACAGATACGCAGTATTTT; cdr3_aa: CASSQDLEQGYTDTQYF